This is a list of T cell receptor beta chains from one sample in a study of blood T cells in healthy people across ages. A single record per CDR3 protein comes from TCRdb applying MiXCR to the 5' RACE reads. The table has fewer than 1,000,000 distinct CDR3 sequences, 40% to 50% seen once; the top ten hold approximately 20%. Source material: blood. All receptors derive from a man aged 55-75 years in good health. The CDR3 runs from the conserved cysteine through the conserved F or W. Fields, in order: V gene, D gene, clone size, J gene, CDR3 protein, CDR3 DNA. D genes are given only for firm matches. Size tells how often a clone was seen (once, few, many) or the class of an expanded clone, and some rows leave it out.

>TRBV6-1|-|few|TRBJ1-1
CASRLTAQSPNTEAFF
TGTGCCAGCAGGTTGACAGCACAGTCTCCGAACACTGAAGCTTTCTTT
>TRBV28|-|once|TRBJ2-7
CASSIRQRSSYNEQYF
TGTGCCAGCAGTATCCGACAGAGGAGCTCCTACAATGAGCAGTACTTC
>TRBV7-9|-|-|TRBJ1-2
CASSLELGFYGYTF
TGTGCCAGCAGCTTAGAGTTGGGCTTCTATGGCTACACCTTC
>TRBV6-6|TRBD1|-|TRBJ2-1
CASSYSPGTGNEQFF
TGTGCCAGCAGTTACTCGCCGGGGACAGGCAATGAGCAGTTCTTC
>TRBV24-1|-|-|TRBJ2-3
CATSDGRSTDTQYF
TGTGCCACCAGTGATGGACGGAGCACAGATACGCAGTATTTT
>TRBV5-1|-|few|TRBJ2-5
CASSAPGLPTETQYF
TGCGCCAGCAGCGCCCCGGGACTCCCGACAGAGACCCAGTACTTC
>TRBV24-1|-|few|TRBJ2-7
CATSDPAAGSYEQYF
TGTGCCACCAGTGATCCCGCGGCGGGCTCCTACGAGCAGTACTTC
>TRBV5-1|-|few|TRBJ1-1
CASSSTTRVTEAFF
TGCGCCAGCAGCTCAACGACCCGGGTCACTGAAGCTTTCTTT
>TRBV20-1|TRBD2|-|TRBJ2-3
CSFLESGGGATDTQYF
TGCAGTTTCCTAGAGTCCGGCGGGGGGGCCACAGATACGCAGTATTTT
>TRBV20-1|-|once|TRBJ2-7
CSASRGANEQYF
TGCAGTGCCTCACGGGGGGCTAACGAGCAGTACTTC
>TRBV7-2|-|-|TRBJ2-6
CASSHPTGSVSGANVLTF
TGTGCCAGCAGCCATCCTACAGGGTCGGTTTCTGGGGCCAACGTCCTGACTTTC
>TRBV7-2|-|few|TRBJ1-2
CASSLRQGLSNNYGYTF
TGTGCCAGCAGCCTTAGGCAGGGGCTAAGCAATAACTATGGCTACACCTTC
>TRBV6-5|TRBD1|-|TRBJ2-1
CASSYSGTGVYNEQFF
TGTGCCAGCAGTTACTCCGGGACAGGGGTATACAATGAGCAGTTCTTC
>TRBV27|-|-|TRBJ2-7
CARSLTGGLGGLEQYF
TGTGCCAGAAGTTTAACGGGCGGCTTAGGGGGACTCGAGCAGTACTTC
>TRBV4-3|TRBD1|once|TRBJ2-1
CASSQGTGSHNEQFF
TGCGCCAGCAGCCAAGGGACAGGGAGCCACAATGAGCAGTTCTTC
>TRBV7-8|TRBD1|-|TRBJ2-7
CASSSAAGQGPSEQYF
TGTGCCAGCAGCTCAGCCGCGGGACAGGGACCTTCCGAGCAGTACTTC
>TRBV20-1|TRBD2|-|TRBJ2-7
CSATRTSGGMSRGEQYF
TGCAGTGCTACTAGGACTAGCGGGGGAATGAGTCGGGGCGAGCAGTACTTC
>TRBV29-1|-|-|TRBJ2-7
CSVGKGTYEQYF
TGCAGCGTGGGTAAGGGAACCTACGAGCAGTACTTC
>TRBV2|TRBD1|-|TRBJ2-2
CASSVTGGAGELFF
TGTGCCAGCAGTGTGACAGGGGGGGCCGGGGAGCTGTTTTTT
>TRBV4-1|TRBD1|-|TRBJ2-1
CASSQGGQGETQFF
TGCGCCAGCAGCCAAGGGGGACAGGGAGAGACCCAGTTCTTC
>TRBV5-1|-|many|TRBJ2-3
CASSWSPGADTQYF
TGCGCCAGCAGCTGGAGCCCTGGCGCAGATACGCAGTATTTT
>TRBV7-9|-|-|TRBJ1-1
CASSRQCEAFF
TGTGCCAGCAGCCGACAGTGCGAAGCTTTCTTT
>TRBV3-1|-|few|TRBJ1-6
CASSQERRINSPLHF
TGTGCCAGCAGCCAAGAAAGGCGGATTAATTCACCCCTCCACTTT
>TRBV7-2|TRBD2|few|TRBJ2-1
CASSFTSGGAGEQFF
TGTGCCAGCAGTTTCACTAGCGGGGGGGCCGGTGAGCAGTTCTTC
>TRBV5-1|-|-|TRBJ2-4
CASSSAQLGLAKNIQYF
TGCGCCAGCAGCTCGGCCCAGTTGGGGCTAGCCAAAAACATCCAGTACTTC
>TRBV12-3/TRBV12-4|TRBD1|-|TRBJ2-1
CASSFTGQGRSEQFF
TGTGCCAGCAGTTTTACGGGACAGGGGAGGAGTGAGCAGTTCTTC
>TRBV29-1|-|few|TRBJ1-1
CSVVEKAGLTEAFF
TGCAGCGTTGTAGAAAAGGCAGGGCTTACTGAAGCTTTCTTT
>TRBV6-2/TRBV6-3|-|-|TRBJ2-1
CASSFRGLRYNEQFF
TGTGCCAGCAGCTTCAGGGGCCTCCGCTACAATGAGCAGTTCTTC
>TRBV9|-|few|TRBJ2-7
CASSGGLSGSYEQYF
TGTGCCAGCAGCGGAGGCCTCTCCGGTTCCTACGAGCAGTACTTC
>TRBV10-1|-|-|TRBJ1-5
CASSERGRTWASQPQHF
TGCGCCAGCAGTGAACGGGGCAGGACTTGGGCCAGTCAGCCCCAGCATTTT
>TRBV6-1|-|-|TRBJ1-2
CASSETGQGYTF
TGTGCCAGCAGTGAAACAGGGCAAGGCTACACCTTC
>TRBV29-1|TRBD1|-|TRBJ1-2
CSVGDRVVGYTF
TGCAGCGTTGGGGACAGGGTGGTTGGCTACACCTTC
>TRBV4-3|-|-|TRBJ1-2
CASSPSLTNHGYTF
TGCGCCAGCAGCCCCAGCTTAACTAACCATGGCTACACCTTC
>TRBV6-2/TRBV6-3|TRBD2|-|TRBJ2-3
CASSQSTSGGRNTQYF
TGTGCCAGCAGTCAATCGACGAGCGGGGGTAGAAATACGCAGTATTTT
>TRBV6-2/TRBV6-3|-|-|TRBJ2-7
CASSSVSGTYEQYF
TGTGCCAGCAGTTCGGTCAGCGGTACCTACGAGCAGTACTTC
>TRBV29-1|-|-|TRBJ1-2
CSAWGQNYNYGYTF
TGCAGCGCCTGGGGCCAGAACTATAACTATGGCTACACCTTC
>TRBV5-1|-|few|TRBJ2-3
CASSVEGLLSSTDTQYF
TGCGCCAGCAGCGTAGAGGGACTCCTCTCCAGCACAGATACGCAGTATTTT